A selection of T cell receptor beta chains follows, all from one sample in a study of blood T cell repertoires in COVID-19. Profiling relied on immunoSEQ multiplex PCR, and the TCRdb table lists in-frame clones only, not all of them. This sample carries around 200,000 clones, 70% to 85% of them seen once, and the ten largest clones take approximately 7.3%. Sequencing used peripheral blood. The origin of the receptors is a human donor in a cohort sampled during active COVID-19. Both conserved end residues are part of each CDR3. The D gene is left open where the match is weak. Expanded clones get a size class; other rows say once, few or many, or leave the size out.

d_call: TRBD1
v_call: TRBV5-1
clone_size: NA
j_call: TRBJ1-2
cdr3_nt: TGCGCCAGCAGCCCACAAACTTCACAGGGGCCTCACTATGGCTACACCTTC
cdr3_aa: CASSPQTSQGPHYGYTF

d_call: TRBD1
v_call: TRBV13
clone_size: NA
j_call: TRBJ2-7
cdr3_nt: TGTGCCAGCAGCCTTGACAGGGGGTCCTACGAGCAGTACTTC
cdr3_aa: CASSLDRGSYEQYF

d_call: NA
v_call: TRBV24-1
clone_size: NA
j_call: TRBJ2-1
cdr3_nt: TGTGCCACCAGTGAATCAGGGGTGTTATGGAATGAGCAGTTCTTC
cdr3_aa: CATSESGVLWNEQFF

d_call: TRBD2
v_call: TRBV18
clone_size: NA
j_call: TRBJ2-7
cdr3_nt: TGTGCCAGCTCACCGACTAGCCGTGTCGAGCAGTACTTC
cdr3_aa: CASSPTSRVEQYF

d_call: TRBD1
v_call: TRBV5-5
clone_size: NA
j_call: TRBJ1-2
cdr3_nt: TGTGCCAGCAGCCAAACCGACAGGGGGCGAGGCTACACCTTC
cdr3_aa: CASSQTDRGRGYTF

d_call: NA
v_call: TRBV6-5
clone_size: once
j_call: TRBJ1-1
cdr3_nt: TGTGCCTGCTCCCTATCCAGGGGCGACTCTGAAGCTTTCTTT
cdr3_aa: CACSLSRGDSEAFF

d_call: NA
v_call: TRBV5-1
clone_size: NA
j_call: TRBJ1-1
cdr3_nt: TGCGCCAGCAGCTTGGAGGCAGGGCTAGTGAACACTGAAGCTTTCTTT
cdr3_aa: CASSLEAGLVNTEAFF

d_call: TRBD1
v_call: TRBV5-1
clone_size: NA
j_call: TRBJ1-3
cdr3_nt: TGCGCCAGCAGCTACAGACAGGGAGCTGGAAACACCATATATTTT
cdr3_aa: CASSYRQGAGNTIYF

d_call: TRBD2
v_call: TRBV7-2
clone_size: NA
j_call: TRBJ2-7
cdr3_nt: TGTGCCAGCAGCCCGACTAGCTTCGAGCAGTACTTC
cdr3_aa: CASSPTSFEQYF

d_call: NA
v_call: TRBV9
clone_size: few
j_call: TRBJ1-6
cdr3_nt: TGTGCCAGCAGCACAAGACAGGTTAATTCACCCCTCCACTTT
cdr3_aa: CASSTRQVNSPLHF

d_call: NA
v_call: TRBV21-1
clone_size: NA
j_call: TRBJ2-7
cdr3_nt: TGTGCCAGGGCGGACAGGGACTACTACGAGCAGTACTTC
cdr3_aa: CARADRDYYEQYF

d_call: NA
v_call: TRBV6-1
clone_size: NA
j_call: TRBJ1-2
cdr3_nt: TGTGCCAGCAGTGACGGGCGGGGGCGAGGCTACACCTTC
cdr3_aa: CASSDGRGRGYTF

d_call: NA
v_call: TRBV19
clone_size: NA
j_call: TRBJ2-3
cdr3_nt: TGTGCCAGTAGTATAGTTTACTACTCTAGCACAGATACGCAGTATTTT
cdr3_aa: CASSIVYYSSTDTQYF

d_call: TRBD1
v_call: TRBV4-1
clone_size: NA
j_call: TRBJ1-2
cdr3_nt: TGCGCCAGCAGCCAAGCCGGGACAGCTAACTATGGCTACACCTTC
cdr3_aa: CASSQAGTANYGYTF

d_call: TRBD1
v_call: TRBV5-1
clone_size: NA
j_call: TRBJ2-7
cdr3_nt: TGCGCCAGCAGCTTGGCCCGGGACAGATCAACCTACGAGCAGTACTTC
cdr3_aa: CASSLARDRSTYEQYF

d_call: NA
v_call: TRBV6-5
clone_size: NA
j_call: TRBJ1-3
cdr3_nt: TGTGCCAGCAGTCGACAGGATTCTGGAAACACCATATATTTT
cdr3_aa: CASSRQDSGNTIYF

d_call: NA
v_call: TRBV19
clone_size: NA
j_call: TRBJ1-1
cdr3_nt: TGTGCCAGTAGTATTGGCGGGGTCTCGGGCACTGAAGCTTTCTTT
cdr3_aa: CASSIGGVSGTEAFF

d_call: TRBD1
v_call: TRBV5-6
clone_size: NA
j_call: TRBJ2-5
cdr3_nt: TGTGCCAGCAGCTTGACAGGGGTCCAAGAGACCCAGTACTTC
cdr3_aa: CASSLTGVQETQYF

d_call: NA
v_call: TRBV10-3
clone_size: NA
j_call: TRBJ1-2
cdr3_nt: TGTGCCATCAGTGAGTCTTGGGGGCGGGTCTATGGCTACACCTTC
cdr3_aa: CAISESWGRVYGYTF

d_call: TRBD1
v_call: TRBV9
clone_size: NA
j_call: TRBJ2-7
cdr3_nt: TGTGCCAGCAGCACCACAGGGGGCTACGAGCAGTACTTC
cdr3_aa: CASSTTGGYEQYF

d_call: NA
v_call: TRBV5-1
clone_size: NA
j_call: TRBJ1-1
cdr3_nt: TGCGCCAGCAGCTTGGGTCAGTTGGTCACTGAAGCTTTCTTT
cdr3_aa: CASSLGQLVTEAFF

d_call: TRBD1
v_call: TRBV18
clone_size: NA
j_call: TRBJ2-1
cdr3_nt: TGTGCCAGCTCAAGGGACAGGAACAATGAGCAGTTCTTC
cdr3_aa: CASSRDRNNEQFF

d_call: NA
v_call: TRBV3-1/TRBV3-2
clone_size: NA
j_call: TRBJ2-2
cdr3_nt: TGTGCCAGCAGCCAAGAGTCTAGGACCGGGGAGCTGTTTTTT
cdr3_aa: CASSQESRTGELFF

d_call: TRBD1
v_call: TRBV9
clone_size: NA
j_call: TRBJ1-2
cdr3_nt: TGTGCCAGCAGCGTAGAAGTGGACAGGGGGCACTATGGCTACACCTTC
cdr3_aa: CASSVEVDRGHYGYTF

d_call: TRBD1
v_call: TRBV13
clone_size: NA
j_call: TRBJ2-7
cdr3_nt: TGTGCCAGCAGCCCGGGGGCGACAGGGGGCTGGAACGAGCAGTACTTC
cdr3_aa: CASSPGATGGWNEQYF

d_call: NA
v_call: TRBV30
clone_size: once
j_call: TRBJ1-6
cdr3_nt: TGTGCCTGGAGTCTACAGAGTCCTAATTCACCCCTCCACTTT
cdr3_aa: CAWSLQSPNSPLHF

d_call: NA
v_call: TRBV12-5
clone_size: NA
j_call: TRBJ1-4
cdr3_nt: TGTGCTAGTGGTTTGGAGGGGAGGGAAAAACTGTTTTTT
cdr3_aa: CASGLEGREKLFF

d_call: TRBD1
v_call: TRBV19
clone_size: NA
j_call: TRBJ1-6
cdr3_nt: TGTGCCAGTAGTGACAGGGATAAGAATTCACCCCTCCACTTT
cdr3_aa: CASSDRDKNSPLHF

d_call: TRBD1
v_call: TRBV4-2
clone_size: NA
j_call: TRBJ1-6
cdr3_nt: TGTGCCAGCAGCGAAGGGCAGGGGGCAGGGGATTCACCCCTCCACTTT
cdr3_aa: CASSEGQGAGDSPLHF

d_call: NA
v_call: TRBV9
clone_size: NA
j_call: TRBJ2-6
cdr3_nt: TGTGCCAGCAGCGGAACGGGGTCAGGGGCCAACGTCCTGACTTTC
cdr3_aa: CASSGTGSGANVLTF

d_call: NA
v_call: TRBV10-3
clone_size: NA
j_call: TRBJ1-2
cdr3_nt: TGTGCCATCAGTGGGCAGGCGAAGGGCTACACCTTC
cdr3_aa: CAISGQAKGYTF

d_call: TRBD1
v_call: TRBV7-8
clone_size: NA
j_call: TRBJ2-7
cdr3_nt: TGTGCCAGCAGCTTAGGGACAGGGCGCAACGAGCAGTACTTC
cdr3_aa: CASSLGTGRNEQYF

d_call: NA
v_call: TRBV28
clone_size: NA
j_call: TRBJ2-7
cdr3_nt: TGTGCCAGCAGTTTACCCCAGAAATACGAGCAGTACTTC
cdr3_aa: CASSLPQKYEQYF

d_call: TRBD2
v_call: TRBV4-1
clone_size: NA
j_call: TRBJ2-5
cdr3_nt: TGCGCCAGCAGCCGAATAGCGGGGGGGCCGGAGGAGACCCAGTACTTC
cdr3_aa: CASSRIAGGPEETQYF

d_call: TRBD1
v_call: TRBV11-2
clone_size: many
j_call: TRBJ1-1
cdr3_nt: TGTGCCAGCAGCTTGCAAGGACAGGGGGGCACTGAAGCTTTCTTT
cdr3_aa: CASSLQGQGGTEAFF

d_call: NA
v_call: TRBV6-1
clone_size: NA
j_call: TRBJ2-2
cdr3_nt: TGTGCCAGCAGTGATACAGGGTCCACCGGGGAGCTGTTTTTT
cdr3_aa: CASSDTGSTGELFF

d_call: NA
v_call: TRBV21-1
clone_size: once
j_call: TRBJ1-1
cdr3_nt: TGTGCCAGCACTCTGGGACAGAACACTGAAGCTTTCTTT
cdr3_aa: CASTLGQNTEAFF

d_call: TRBD1
v_call: TRBV3-1/TRBV3-2
clone_size: once
j_call: TRBJ1-1
cdr3_nt: TGTGCCAGCAGCCAATCAGGAGGGGGCTCAGAAGCTTTCTTT
cdr3_aa: CASSQSGGGSEAFF

d_call: NA
v_call: TRBV5-1
clone_size: NA
j_call: TRBJ1-1
cdr3_nt: TGCGCCAGCAGCTGGACAGCGAACACTGAAGCTTTCTTT
cdr3_aa: CASSWTANTEAFF

d_call: NA
v_call: TRBV5-1
clone_size: once
j_call: TRBJ1-2
cdr3_nt: TGCGCCAGCAGCTTGGACGGGGGGCGGGTCTATGGCTACACCTTC
cdr3_aa: CASSLDGGRVYGYTF

d_call: TRBD1
v_call: TRBV5-1
clone_size: NA
j_call: TRBJ2-7
cdr3_nt: TGCGCCAGCAGCTTGGTCGGGGGACAGGGTAATTTCGGCGAGCAGTACTTC
cdr3_aa: CASSLVGGQGNFGEQYF

d_call: NA
v_call: TRBV18
clone_size: NA
j_call: TRBJ2-1
cdr3_nt: TGTGCCAGCTCACCCGGGGGAGGACTACGCAATGAGCAGTTCTTC
cdr3_aa: CASSPGGGLRNEQFF

d_call: TRBD2
v_call: TRBV6-5
clone_size: NA
j_call: TRBJ2-1
cdr3_nt: TGTGCCAGCAGTTTACCCCCTAGCGGGGGTGACAATGAGCAGTTCTTC
cdr3_aa: CASSLPPSGGDNEQFF

d_call: NA
v_call: TRBV28
clone_size: once
j_call: TRBJ2-7
cdr3_nt: TGTGCCAGCTCAAAGAGTCTGTACGAGCAGTACTTC
cdr3_aa: CASSKSLYEQYF

d_call: NA
v_call: TRBV5-1
clone_size: few
j_call: TRBJ2-2
cdr3_nt: TGCGCCAGCAGCCAAAAGGCCCGACAGCAGAACACCGGGGAGCTGTTTTTT
cdr3_aa: CASSQKARQQNTGELFF

d_call: NA
v_call: TRBV27
clone_size: NA
j_call: TRBJ2-3
cdr3_nt: TGTGCCAGCAGTTTAAAAGCCAGGGAAGAAACAGATACGCAGTATTTT
cdr3_aa: CASSLKAREETDTQYF

d_call: NA
v_call: TRBV10-1
clone_size: NA
j_call: TRBJ2-7
cdr3_nt: TGCGCCAGCAGTGGTAGCGCGGGGCGCGAGCAGTACTTC
cdr3_aa: CASSGSAGREQYF

d_call: NA
v_call: TRBV5-1
clone_size: NA
j_call: TRBJ2-1
cdr3_nt: TGCGCCAGCAGCTTGGAGGGAGACAATGAGCAGTTCTTC
cdr3_aa: CASSLEGDNEQFF

d_call: TRBD1
v_call: TRBV6-4
clone_size: NA
j_call: TRBJ1-2
cdr3_nt: TGTGCCAGCAGTCGCACCGGGACAGGGTATGGCTACACCTTC
cdr3_aa: CASSRTGTGYGYTF

d_call: TRBD2
v_call: TRBV6-2/TRBV6-3
clone_size: NA
j_call: TRBJ2-5
cdr3_nt: TGTGCCAGCAGTATACTAGCGGGGCCGAACCAAGAGACCCAGTACTTC
cdr3_aa: CASSILAGPNQETQYF

d_call: NA
v_call: TRBV6-5
clone_size: NA
j_call: TRBJ1-4
cdr3_nt: TGTGCCAGCAGGAGGAGGGGAGGGTCGGAAAAACTGTTTTTT
cdr3_aa: CASRRRGGSEKLFF

d_call: TRBD1
v_call: TRBV7-2
clone_size: NA
j_call: TRBJ1-2
cdr3_nt: TGTGCCAGCAGCTTCTCAACAGGGGCCTATGGCTACACCTTC
cdr3_aa: CASSFSTGAYGYTF

d_call: TRBD2
v_call: TRBV5-6
clone_size: NA
j_call: TRBJ2-3
cdr3_nt: TGTGCCAGCAGCTTGGTCGGATTTGCGGGGGGACCTAGCACAGATACGCAGTATTTT
cdr3_aa: CASSLVGFAGGPSTDTQYF

d_call: NA
v_call: TRBV11-1
clone_size: NA
j_call: TRBJ2-5
cdr3_nt: TGTGCCAGCAGCTTGGGCAGCCAAGAGACCCAGTACTTC
cdr3_aa: CASSLGSQETQYF

d_call: TRBD1
v_call: TRBV5-4
clone_size: NA
j_call: TRBJ1-2
cdr3_nt: TGTGCCAGCAGCTTGGCCCGACAGGGGGCGTATGGCTACACCTTC
cdr3_aa: CASSLARQGAYGYTF